The subject of this entry is one T cell receptor (beta chain). This CDR3 region has 13 residues. V lost 6 bases and J lost 6, with 15 bases in between. Source study methods: Using reference gene primer amplification, nucleated cell counts were estimated. Assay used: immunoSEQ multiplex PCR; TCRdb lists only in-frame clones, some missing. The DNA was the basis for D and trimming; V, J and clone size are from that table. The top ten hold about 4.8% of the sample, which has roughly 240,000 clones, approximately 85% seen once. These data are taken from a study of blood T cell repertoires in COVID-19. Study in general: Acute and convalescent COVID-19 samples came from the United States, Italy and Spain.

The rearrangement joins TRBV12-3 or TRBV12-4 to TRBJ2-7, with D possibly TRBD2 on 5 matching bases. This TCR derives from a woman aged 70-85 years with acute or convalescent COVID-19. Sequenced sample: peripheral blood. The CDR3 loop reads CASSTLRVREQYF. Here the CDR3 DNA reads TGTGCCAGCAGCACCCTGCGGGTGCGCGAGCAGTACTTC.